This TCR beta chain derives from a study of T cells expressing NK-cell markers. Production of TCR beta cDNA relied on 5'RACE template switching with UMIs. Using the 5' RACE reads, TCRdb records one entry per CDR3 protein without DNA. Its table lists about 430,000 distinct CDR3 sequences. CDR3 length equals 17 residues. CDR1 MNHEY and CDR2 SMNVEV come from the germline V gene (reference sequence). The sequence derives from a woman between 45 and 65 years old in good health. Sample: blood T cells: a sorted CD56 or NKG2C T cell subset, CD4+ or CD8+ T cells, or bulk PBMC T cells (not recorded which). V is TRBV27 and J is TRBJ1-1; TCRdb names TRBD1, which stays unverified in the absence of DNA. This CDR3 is CASSLWGQGASNTEAFF.